This is a list of T cell receptor beta chains from one sample in a study of CD8 T cells in ankylosing spondylitis. TCRdb processed the 5' RACE reads anew with MiXCR; each CDR3 protein has one entry. The sample lists about 320,000 distinct CDR3 sequences, around a tenth seen once, with 9.1% in the top ten. The sample consisted of blood, either unsorted or a sorted T cell fraction (not recorded which). All receptors derive from a female donor with ankylosing spondylitis or in good health (not recorded which). CDR3s include the opening cysteine and the closing phenylalanine or tryptophan. Fields, in order: clone size, D gene, V gene, J gene, CDR3 DNA, CDR3 protein. A D gene is named only where the DNA matches it firmly. Clone size is given for some rows only: seen once, a few or many times, or a class if the clone is expanded.

clone_size: many
d_call: TRBD2
v_call: TRBV20-1
j_call: TRBJ2-3
cdr3_nt: TGCAGTGCTCCCACGGGGGGGAGCACAGATACGCAGTATTTT
cdr3_aa: CSAPTGGSTDTQYF

clone_size: NA
d_call: NA
v_call: TRBV20-1
j_call: TRBJ2-1
cdr3_nt: TGCTGTGCTAGAGATTTAGGGCTGACGAGCTCCTACAATGAGCAGTTCTTC
cdr3_aa: CCARDLGLTSSYNEQFF

clone_size: NA
d_call: TRBD1
v_call: TRBV7-8
j_call: TRBJ2-4
cdr3_nt: TGTGCCAGCAGCTTAGGCCCCCGGGACAGAGGGTACTTC
cdr3_aa: CASSLGPRDRGYF

clone_size: many
d_call: NA
v_call: TRBV10-3
j_call: TRBJ1-1
cdr3_nt: TGTGCCATTGGCGGAGGCATGAACACTGAAGCTTTCTTT
cdr3_aa: CAIGGGMNTEAFF

clone_size: many
d_call: TRBD2
v_call: TRBV20-1
j_call: TRBJ2-5
cdr3_nt: TGCAGTGCTAGTGCTAGCGGGGTCCTGGAGACCCAGTACTTC
cdr3_aa: CSASASGVLETQYF

clone_size: NA
d_call: TRBD2
v_call: TRBV5-1
j_call: TRBJ2-2
cdr3_nt: TGCGCCAGCAGCTTGGCCAGCGGGATTGTCGGGGAGCTGTTTTTT
cdr3_aa: CASSLASGIVGELFF

clone_size: NA
d_call: NA
v_call: TRBV24-1
j_call: TRBJ2-5
cdr3_nt: TGTGCCACCAGTGACACTAGCTGGACGGTGACCCAGTACTTC
cdr3_aa: CATSDTSWTVTQYF

clone_size: many
d_call: TRBD1
v_call: TRBV5-1
j_call: TRBJ1-1
cdr3_nt: TGCGCCAGCCGTAAGACAGGGAAGGACACTGAAGCTTTCTTT
cdr3_aa: CASRKTGKDTEAFF

clone_size: many
d_call: TRBD1
v_call: TRBV6-5
j_call: TRBJ1-6
cdr3_nt: TGTGCCAGCAGTTATCAACCAGGACAGGGATCGAATTCACCCCTCCACTTT
cdr3_aa: CASSYQPGQGSNSPLHF

clone_size: few
d_call: NA
v_call: TRBV6-1
j_call: TRBJ2-7
cdr3_nt: TGTGCCAGCAGAAACGACGGGGACTCTGCCTACGAGCAGTACTTC
cdr3_aa: CASRNDGDSAYEQYF

clone_size: many
d_call: NA
v_call: TRBV10-2
j_call: TRBJ2-7
cdr3_nt: TGCGCCAGCAGTGAGTCGAGTCTAGCGCCCGACGAGCAGTACTTC
cdr3_aa: CASSESSLAPDEQYF

clone_size: NA
d_call: NA
v_call: TRBV5-1
j_call: TRBJ2-7
cdr3_nt: TGCGCCAGCAGCTTGGTAGCGGACGAGCACTACTTC
cdr3_aa: CASSLVADEHYF

clone_size: NA
d_call: NA
v_call: TRBV19
j_call: TRBJ1-1
cdr3_nt: TGTGCCAGTAGTATGGGGAGGAACACTGAAGCTTTCTTT
cdr3_aa: CASSMGRNTEAFF

clone_size: many
d_call: NA
v_call: TRBV20-1
j_call: TRBJ1-6
cdr3_nt: TGCAGTGCCCCCCGAGGATCACCCCTCCACTTT
cdr3_aa: CSAPRGSPLHF

clone_size: few
d_call: TRBD2
v_call: TRBV2
j_call: TRBJ2-3
cdr3_nt: TGTGCCAGCAGTGAGGGGTTTGGCGGGGGGGCCACAGATACGCAGTATTTT
cdr3_aa: CASSEGFGGGATDTQYF

clone_size: many
d_call: NA
v_call: TRBV2
j_call: TRBJ2-4
cdr3_nt: TGTGCCAGCAAAGCCGAAGGGGACATTCAGTACTTC
cdr3_aa: CASKAEGDIQYF

clone_size: many
d_call: NA
v_call: TRBV5-1
j_call: TRBJ1-1
cdr3_nt: TGCGCCAGCAGATTCACTAAGGACACTGAAGCTTTCTTT
cdr3_aa: CASRFTKDTEAFF

clone_size: many
d_call: NA
v_call: TRBV5-5
j_call: TRBJ2-7
cdr3_nt: TGTGCCAGCAGCTTGGAGGGGTCAAGTAGCTCCTACGAGCAGTACTTC
cdr3_aa: CASSLEGSSSSYEQYF

clone_size: many
d_call: NA
v_call: TRBV29-1
j_call: TRBJ2-5
cdr3_nt: TGCAGCTCCACCGGGCCCTTCGAAGAGACCCAGTACTTC
cdr3_aa: CSSTGPFEETQYF

clone_size: NA
d_call: TRBD2
v_call: TRBV7-9
j_call: TRBJ2-1
cdr3_nt: TGTGCCAGCAGCCAAGGACTAGCGGTCTCCTACAATGAGCAGTTCTTC
cdr3_aa: CASSQGLAVSYNEQFF

clone_size: many
d_call: TRBD2
v_call: TRBV20-1
j_call: TRBJ2-3
cdr3_nt: TGCAGTGCTAGAGAAAATGGACTAGCGGGCACAGATACGCAGTATTTT
cdr3_aa: CSARENGLAGTDTQYF

clone_size: many
d_call: NA
v_call: TRBV10-2
j_call: TRBJ2-2
cdr3_nt: TGCGCCAGCAGTCGACAGAAGCGGAACACCGGGGAGCTGTTTTTT
cdr3_aa: CASSRQKRNTGELFF

clone_size: many
d_call: NA
v_call: TRBV5-1
j_call: TRBJ2-5
cdr3_nt: TGCGCCAGCAGCTTGGGTCAGGTGGAGACCCAGTACTTC
cdr3_aa: CASSLGQVETQYF

clone_size: few
d_call: TRBD1
v_call: TRBV29-1
j_call: TRBJ1-1
cdr3_nt: TGCAGCGTTGTTAGGGACAGGACGAACACTGAAGCTTTCTTT
cdr3_aa: CSVVRDRTNTEAFF

clone_size: many
d_call: TRBD2
v_call: TRBV29-1
j_call: TRBJ2-1
cdr3_nt: TGCAGCGTCGCGGGGGGGGACAAATACAATGAGCAGTTCTTC
cdr3_aa: CSVAGGDKYNEQFF

clone_size: many
d_call: TRBD1
v_call: TRBV11-3
j_call: TRBJ2-2
cdr3_nt: TGTGCCAGCAGCCCGCGAACAGGGGCCGGGGAGCTGTTTTTT
cdr3_aa: CASSPRTGAGELFF

clone_size: many
d_call: NA
v_call: TRBV20-1
j_call: TRBJ1-1
cdr3_nt: TGCAGTGCTAGTTACGGTCCCGTCACCACTGAAGCTTTCTTT
cdr3_aa: CSASYGPVTTEAFF

clone_size: many
d_call: NA
v_call: TRBV9
j_call: TRBJ2-2
cdr3_nt: TGTGCCAGCAGCGGCCAGGGAAGGATAACCGGGGAGCTGTTTTTT
cdr3_aa: CASSGQGRITGELFF

clone_size: few
d_call: TRBD2
v_call: TRBV6-2/TRBV6-3
j_call: TRBJ2-1
cdr3_nt: TGTGCCAGCGGACCGGGACTAGCGGGCGGGGGCGGCTACAATGAGCAGTTCTTC
cdr3_aa: CASGPGLAGGGGYNEQFF

clone_size: few
d_call: TRBD2
v_call: TRBV24-1
j_call: TRBJ2-5
cdr3_nt: TGTGCCACCAGTGAGTCCACCGTAGCGGGAGGATACCAAGAGACCCAGTACTTC
cdr3_aa: CATSESTVAGGYQETQYF

clone_size: many
d_call: TRBD2
v_call: TRBV10-3
j_call: TRBJ2-7
cdr3_nt: TGTGCCATCAGTGAGCCTAGACTAGCGGGAACCTACGAGCAGTACTTC
cdr3_aa: CAISEPRLAGTYEQYF

clone_size: many
d_call: TRBD2
v_call: TRBV5-1
j_call: TRBJ2-3
cdr3_nt: TGCGCCAGCAGCCCGGGACTAGCTGAGGATACGCAGTATTTT
cdr3_aa: CASSPGLAEDTQYF

clone_size: NA
d_call: NA
v_call: TRBV11-3
j_call: TRBJ2-3
cdr3_nt: TGTGCCAGCAGTTGGACAGGCACAGATACGCAGTATTTT
cdr3_aa: CASSWTGTDTQYF

clone_size: few
d_call: NA
v_call: TRBV12-3/TRBV12-4
j_call: TRBJ2-1
cdr3_nt: TGTGCGATCATGGAACTGGGCAATGAGCAGTTCTTC
cdr3_aa: CAIMELGNEQFF

clone_size: many
d_call: NA
v_call: TRBV10-3
j_call: TRBJ2-3
cdr3_nt: TGTGCCATCAGTGAGAGAGGGTCGGGAGATACGCAGTATTTT
cdr3_aa: CAISERGSGDTQYF

clone_size: few
d_call: TRBD1
v_call: TRBV5-6
j_call: TRBJ2-6
cdr3_nt: TGTGCCAGCAGCTTAGTAGGGGGCGCTGGGGCCAACGTCCTGACTTTC
cdr3_aa: CASSLVGGAGANVLTF

clone_size: few
d_call: TRBD2
v_call: TRBV6-9
j_call: TRBJ2-7
cdr3_nt: TGTGCCAGCAGTTATCGGCCGGGAGGCTCCTGCGAGCAGTACTTC
cdr3_aa: CASSYRPGGSCEQYF

clone_size: few
d_call: NA
v_call: TRBV14
j_call: TRBJ2-7
cdr3_nt: TGTGCCAGCAGCCAAGATGACTATGGATGGGAGCAGTACTTC
cdr3_aa: CASSQDDYGWEQYF

clone_size: many
d_call: TRBD1
v_call: TRBV7-9
j_call: TRBJ1-6
cdr3_nt: TGTGCCAGCAGCTTAGAGACAGGGCATTCACCCCTCCACTTT
cdr3_aa: CASSLETGHSPLHF

clone_size: many
d_call: NA
v_call: TRBV29-1
j_call: TRBJ1-4
cdr3_nt: TGCAGCGCCCGAAGTGGAGCCGGGGATGAAAAACTGTTTTTT
cdr3_aa: CSARSGAGDEKLFF